Listed below are T cell receptor beta chains from one sample, sequenced in a study of cytomegalovirus exposure and HLA in healthy donors. Measured with immunoSEQ multiplex PCR; TCRdb has only the in-frame clones, and not every one. Of about 150,000 clones listed, 60% to 85% were seen once; the top ten hold around 3.6%. Sequenced material: PBMCs. The receptor source for this set is a woman in her 40s in good health and CMV-seronegative. Both conserved end residues are part of each CDR3. Each record gives: CDR3 DNA, CDR3 protein, J gene, V gene, D gene, clone size. A D gene is named only where the DNA matches it firmly. Clone size is shown for a subset of rows, as once, few, many or a class of expanded clone.

cdr3_nt: TGTGCCAGCAGCTTGGGGGCCAGCACTGAAGCTTTCTTT
cdr3_aa: CASSLGASTEAFF
j_call: TRBJ1-1
v_call: TRBV5-4
d_call: -
clone_size: few

cdr3_nt: TGCGCCAGCAGCTTGGGTCAGGGGACCGGGGAGCTGTTTTTT
cdr3_aa: CASSLGQGTGELFF
j_call: TRBJ2-2
v_call: TRBV5-1
d_call: -
clone_size: -

cdr3_nt: TGCGCCAGCAGCCAAGGTAGCGGATCTAGCACAGATACGCAGTATTTT
cdr3_aa: CASSQGSGSSTDTQYF
j_call: TRBJ2-3
v_call: TRBV4-1
d_call: -
clone_size: -

cdr3_nt: TGTGCCAGCAGTGACCGGGGGGCTGGCAATCAGCCCCAGCATTTT
cdr3_aa: CASSDRGAGNQPQHF
j_call: TRBJ1-5
v_call: TRBV2
d_call: -
clone_size: -

cdr3_nt: TGCAGCGTTGCGGAGGAGAGGAATCAGCCCCAGCATTTT
cdr3_aa: CSVAEERNQPQHF
j_call: TRBJ1-5
v_call: TRBV29-1
d_call: -
clone_size: once

cdr3_nt: TGTGCCATCAGTGAGGGGGGGACGGCGACGAGGCGGTCACCCCTCCACTTT
cdr3_aa: CAISEGGTATRRSPLHF
j_call: TRBJ1-6
v_call: TRBV10-3
d_call: -
clone_size: -

cdr3_nt: TGTGCCAGCAGCCCCCCGACAGTCACTGAAGCTTTCTTT
cdr3_aa: CASSPPTVTEAFF
j_call: TRBJ1-1
v_call: TRBV4-2
d_call: -
clone_size: few

cdr3_nt: TGTGCCAGCAGGACGGGGGACTATAGCAATCAGCCCCAGCATTTT
cdr3_aa: CASRTGDYSNQPQHF
j_call: TRBJ1-5
v_call: TRBV2
d_call: -
clone_size: -

cdr3_nt: TGCGCCAGCAGCCAAGATAGGTTGGGGCCTGGAAACACCATATATTTT
cdr3_aa: CASSQDRLGPGNTIYF
j_call: TRBJ1-3
v_call: TRBV4-1
d_call: -
clone_size: -

cdr3_nt: TGTGCCAGCAATCGACAGGGTAGCTCTGGAAACACCATATATTTT
cdr3_aa: CASNRQGSSGNTIYF
j_call: TRBJ1-3
v_call: TRBV28
d_call: TRBD1
clone_size: few

cdr3_nt: TGTGCCTGGAGTGTTATGTGGGGCGGGACAGTCGACGAGCAGTACTTC
cdr3_aa: CAWSVMWGGTVDEQYF
j_call: TRBJ2-7
v_call: TRBV30
d_call: -
clone_size: -

cdr3_nt: TGTGCCAGCACGGGGTTGATGGGGAGCATGAACACTGAAGCTTTCTTT
cdr3_aa: CASTGLMGSMNTEAFF
j_call: TRBJ1-1
v_call: TRBV5-5
d_call: -
clone_size: -

cdr3_nt: TGCAGTGCTCCAGGGCGGGAAGCTTTCTTT
cdr3_aa: CSAPGREAFF
j_call: TRBJ1-1
v_call: TRBV20-1
d_call: -
clone_size: -

cdr3_nt: TGTGCCAGCAGTTACCGCAGGGGGCCACGAACCGGGGAGCTGTTTTTT
cdr3_aa: CASSYRRGPRTGELFF
j_call: TRBJ2-2
v_call: TRBV6-5
d_call: TRBD1
clone_size: -

cdr3_nt: TGTGCCAGCAGCTCCCAAGCGGGGACTAATGAAAAACTGTTTTTT
cdr3_aa: CASSSQAGTNEKLFF
j_call: TRBJ1-4
v_call: TRBV28
d_call: -
clone_size: -

cdr3_nt: TGTGCCATCAGTTGGCGAAAGACAGGGGGCCACTTCGTAGCGAACACCGGGGAGCTGTTTTTT
cdr3_aa: CAISWRKTGGHFVANTGELFF
j_call: TRBJ2-2
v_call: TRBV10-3
d_call: TRBD1
clone_size: -

cdr3_nt: TGTGCCAGCAGCTTGGAGGGGTACGGATCCTACGAGCAGTACTTC
cdr3_aa: CASSLEGYGSYEQYF
j_call: TRBJ2-7
v_call: TRBV5-4
d_call: -
clone_size: -

cdr3_nt: TGTGCCAGCAGTTCTGAGATAAATAACACTGAAGCTTTCTTT
cdr3_aa: CASSSEINNTEAFF
j_call: TRBJ1-1
v_call: TRBV2
d_call: -
clone_size: -

cdr3_nt: TGTGCCAGCAGTTACGGGGGAGGGTTCACTGAAGCTTTCTTT
cdr3_aa: CASSYGGGFTEAFF
j_call: TRBJ1-1
v_call: TRBV6-5
d_call: -
clone_size: few

cdr3_nt: TGCGCCAGCAGCCTCGGGACAGTTGGGGCCAACGTCCTGACTTTC
cdr3_aa: CASSLGTVGANVLTF
j_call: TRBJ2-6
v_call: TRBV5-1
d_call: TRBD1
clone_size: few

cdr3_nt: TGTGCTAGCAGCTTAGGGGGGGACCGGGCCTACAATGAGCAGTTCTTC
cdr3_aa: CASSLGGDRAYNEQFF
j_call: TRBJ2-1
v_call: TRBV7-7
d_call: -
clone_size: -

cdr3_nt: TGTGCCAGCAGCTCTAGCGGGAAATACAATGAGCAGTTCTTC
cdr3_aa: CASSSSGKYNEQFF
j_call: TRBJ2-1
v_call: TRBV7-9
d_call: TRBD2
clone_size: -

cdr3_nt: TGTGCCAGCAGCGTAGAAGGAGGACTTAATGAAAAACTGTTTTTT
cdr3_aa: CASSVEGGLNEKLFF
j_call: TRBJ1-4
v_call: TRBV9
d_call: -
clone_size: few

cdr3_nt: TGTGCCAGCAGACGACAGGGGGCAGAGGAGCAGTACTTC
cdr3_aa: CASRRQGAEEQYF
j_call: TRBJ2-7
v_call: TRBV6-1
d_call: TRBD1
clone_size: -

cdr3_nt: TGTGCCAGCAGTAGGGACAGATACGAGCAGTACTTC
cdr3_aa: CASSRDRYEQYF
j_call: TRBJ2-7
v_call: TRBV28
d_call: TRBD1
clone_size: -

cdr3_nt: TGTGCCAGCAGTTACTCGGCAGGACTGGATCAGCCCCAGCATTTT
cdr3_aa: CASSYSAGLDQPQHF
j_call: TRBJ1-5
v_call: TRBV6-5
d_call: -
clone_size: -

cdr3_nt: TGTTCCAGCAGCTTCGGGGGGAGAGGCTACACCTTC
cdr3_aa: CSSSFGGRGYTF
j_call: TRBJ1-2
v_call: TRBV7-9
d_call: -
clone_size: -

cdr3_nt: TGTGCCAGCAGCTTAATGGGACAGGGAAAGTTCTTC
cdr3_aa: CASSLMGQGKFF
j_call: TRBJ2-1
v_call: TRBV7-2
d_call: TRBD1
clone_size: -

cdr3_nt: TGTGCCAGCAGTTTTTGGGACATCTCAACTAATGAAAAACTGTTTTTT
cdr3_aa: CASSFWDISTNEKLFF
j_call: TRBJ1-4
v_call: TRBV28
d_call: -
clone_size: once

cdr3_nt: TGTGCCAGCACCCAGGGGAGGGGAAGGTACGAGCAGTACTTC
cdr3_aa: CASTQGRGRYEQYF
j_call: TRBJ2-7
v_call: TRBV2
d_call: -
clone_size: -

cdr3_nt: TGTGCCAGCAGCGTAGGGCCCCCGAACACTGAAGCTTTCTTT
cdr3_aa: CASSVGPPNTEAFF
j_call: TRBJ1-1
v_call: TRBV9
d_call: -
clone_size: -

cdr3_nt: TGCGCCAGCAGCCCGGAGGGACTAGCGGGGTACCGGACCCAGTACTTC
cdr3_aa: CASSPEGLAGYRTQYF
j_call: TRBJ2-5
v_call: TRBV5-1
d_call: TRBD2
clone_size: -

cdr3_nt: TGTGCCAGCAGTGAAAGAATAGCGAACACTGAAGCTTTCTTT
cdr3_aa: CASSERIANTEAFF
j_call: TRBJ1-1
v_call: TRBV6-1
d_call: -
clone_size: few

cdr3_nt: TGTGCCTGGAGTGTACTTGTGGGAAACACCATATATTTT
cdr3_aa: CAWSVLVGNTIYF
j_call: TRBJ1-3
v_call: TRBV30
d_call: -
clone_size: -

cdr3_nt: TGTGCCAGCAGCCCCAACGAAAGCGGCCTCACTCAGCCCCAGCATTTT
cdr3_aa: CASSPNESGLTQPQHF
j_call: TRBJ1-5
v_call: TRBV7-2
d_call: -
clone_size: -

cdr3_nt: TGTGCCAGCAGCCTAACGGGGACAGGTCGCACTGAAGCTTTCTTT
cdr3_aa: CASSLTGTGRTEAFF
j_call: TRBJ1-1
v_call: TRBV27
d_call: TRBD1
clone_size: -

cdr3_nt: TGTGCCAGCAGTTTAAGGGGGCGTTACGAGCAGTACTTC
cdr3_aa: CASSLRGRYEQYF
j_call: TRBJ2-7
v_call: TRBV28
d_call: TRBD1
clone_size: -

cdr3_nt: TGTGCCAGCAGCTTGTATCAGGGATCGAACACCGGGGAGCTGTTTTTT
cdr3_aa: CASSLYQGSNTGELFF
j_call: TRBJ2-2
v_call: TRBV5-4
d_call: -
clone_size: once

cdr3_nt: TGTGCCAGTAGTCTCCCCGGTGGGGGGGCCGGTCGGCCCCAGCATTTT
cdr3_aa: CASSLPGGGAGRPQHF
j_call: TRBJ1-5
v_call: TRBV19
d_call: -
clone_size: few

cdr3_nt: TGTGCCAGCACTAGGGACATTAGTTATGATCAGCCCCAGCATTTT
cdr3_aa: CASTRDISYDQPQHF
j_call: TRBJ1-5
v_call: TRBV6-1
d_call: -
clone_size: -